This T cell receptor beta chain was documented in a study of T cells in Graves' hyperthyroidism and ophthalmopathy. Study-wide background: Staff took peripheral blood when the initial diagnosis was made, before any treatment began. Study-level points and caveats: From stable hyperthyroidism, ophthalmopathy was separated by a 13 V-J model.

This CDR3 is built from 12 residues. The germline V gene encodes CDR1 SQVTM and CDR2 ANQGSEA. V lost 7 bases to trimming and J lost 4 bases; unmatched junction nucleotides: 6. As to this clonotype: Its antigen remains unknown.

TCR beta CDR3 sequences were amplified from RNA transcripts. HTBI primers were employed in a first-round RT-PCR of the TCR CDR3. TCRdb re-derived calls from the multiplex PCR reads in MiXCR, one entry per CDR3 protein. The repertoire holds about 610,000 distinct CDR3 sequences, with approximately 15% as singletons. With duration under 3 months, ophthalmopathy was active: Clinical Activity Score at least 3, NOSPECS at least 4. Every diagnosis used clinical symptoms, serum thyroxine and TRAb, thyroid ultrasound and orbital computed tomography. The specimen sequenced was blood. The sequence derives from a woman aged 35 to 49 with Graves' ophthalmopathy. The V and J genes are TRBV29-1 and TRBJ2-5, with TRBD1 matching 7 bases. The CDR3 region is CSAGGLRETQYF. The DNA of the CDR3 is TGCAGCGCAGGGGGTTTGCGAGAGACCCAGTACTTC.